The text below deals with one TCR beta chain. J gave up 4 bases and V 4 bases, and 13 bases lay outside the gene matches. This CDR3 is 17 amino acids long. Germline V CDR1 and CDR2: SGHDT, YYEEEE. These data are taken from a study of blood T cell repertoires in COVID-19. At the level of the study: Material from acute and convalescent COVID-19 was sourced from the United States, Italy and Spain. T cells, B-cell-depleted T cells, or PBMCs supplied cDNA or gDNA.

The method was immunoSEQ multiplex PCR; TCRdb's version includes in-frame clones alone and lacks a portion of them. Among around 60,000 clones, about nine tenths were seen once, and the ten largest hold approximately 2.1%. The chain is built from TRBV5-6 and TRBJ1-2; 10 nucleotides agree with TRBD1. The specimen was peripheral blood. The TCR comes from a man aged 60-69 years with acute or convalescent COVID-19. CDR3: CASSVPGQGWAGYGYTF. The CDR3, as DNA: TGTGCCAGCAGCGTACCGGGACAGGGGTGGGCTGGCTATGGCTACACCTTC.